Below, one TCR beta chain is given with its context. Its antigen is not identified. The V gene lost 4 bases and the J gene lost 5 bases, with 8 bases spanning the gap. Germline V gene sequence: CDR1 SGHTA, CDR2 FQGNSA. There are 12 residues in the CDR3. This sample was taken from a study of vaccination effects on CD4 cells after COVID-19. Study-level results: The vaccine-induced clones of healthy vaccinees included only 1 of 255 that cross-reacted with common cold coronaviruses. Few convalescent patients, and no early post-infection timepoints, were available to the study.

Within the ViraFEST assay, antigen-specific CD4+ T cells underwent expansion with viral peptide pools prior to sequencing. Cultured cells yielded isolated CD4+ T cells after 10 days. Vaccinees lacked prior SARS-CoV-2 infection and tested negative for nucleocapsid antibodies. The data were produced by immunoSEQ multiplex PCR, yet TCRdb's version contains in-frame clones alone and is incomplete. This sample has 62,000 or so clones, with over 70% found just once. This chain connects TRBV7-2 to TRBJ1-1; D may be TRBD1 (6 bases). Source: CD4+ T cells from PBMCs cultured with SARS-CoV-2 spike peptides, taken before COVID-19 vaccination. This sequence was found in a human donor who received a COVID-19 vaccine. The CDR3 region is CASSSDRTEAFF. The CDR3 bases are TGTGCCAGCAGCTCTGACAGGACTGAAGCTTTCTTT.